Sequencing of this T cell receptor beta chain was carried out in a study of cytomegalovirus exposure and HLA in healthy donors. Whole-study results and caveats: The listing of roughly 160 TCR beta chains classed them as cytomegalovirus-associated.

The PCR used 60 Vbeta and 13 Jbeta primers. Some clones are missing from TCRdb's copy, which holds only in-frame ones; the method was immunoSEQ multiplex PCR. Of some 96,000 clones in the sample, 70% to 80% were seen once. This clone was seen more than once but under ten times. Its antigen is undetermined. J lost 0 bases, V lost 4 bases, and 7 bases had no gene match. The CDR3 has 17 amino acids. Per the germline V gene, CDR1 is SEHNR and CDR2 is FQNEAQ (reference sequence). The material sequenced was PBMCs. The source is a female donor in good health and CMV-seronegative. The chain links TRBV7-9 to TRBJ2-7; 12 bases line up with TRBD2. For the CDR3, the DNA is TGTGCCAGCAGCTCCACCCTAGCGGGAGGGTTCTCCTACGAGCAGTACTTC. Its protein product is CASSSTLAGGFSYEQYF. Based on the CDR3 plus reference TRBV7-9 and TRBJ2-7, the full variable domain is DTGVSQNPRHKITKRGQNVTFRCDPISEHNRLYWYRQTLGQGPEFLTYFQNEAQLEKSRLLSDRFSAERPKGSFSTLEIQRTEQGDSAMYLCASSSTLAGGFSYEQYFGPGTRLTVT.